These 32 T cell receptor beta chains were all obtained from the same sample, sequenced in a study of CD8+ T cells in alopecia areata. Extracted RNA was reverse transcribed into cDNA, the sequencing template. Repertoires were generated with immunoSEQ multiplex PCR, while TCRdb's copy carries only in-frame clones and drops some. The top ten hold roughly an eighth of the sample, which has some 170,000 clones, just over 65% seen once. The specimen was CD8+ T cells sorted from blood, collected at week 0. The receptors here all came from a human donor with alopecia areata.

Here the CDR3 DNA reads TGCGCCAGCAGCCAAGACCAAGGACGGAACACTGAAGCTTTCTTT. It yields the protein CASSQDQGRNTEAFF. V usage is TRBV4-1 and J usage is TRBJ1-1, with D uncertain. The germline CDR1 and CDR2 sequences are MGHRA and YSYEKL. The CDR3 covers 15 residues. The V end was cut by 0 bases, the J end by 1 base, with 9 bases between.

The V call is TRBV29-1, the J call TRBJ1-2; 8 nucleotides agree with TRBD1. The germline CDR1 and CDR2 sequences are SQVTM and ANQGSEA. This CDR3 contains 11 residues. V lost 4 bases, J lost 8 bases, and 3 bases stayed unmatched. This CDR3 is CSVGTGKGYTF. DNA for the CDR3: TGCAGCGTTGGGACAGGGAAAGGCTACACCTTC.

The rearrangement links TRBV25-1 to TRBJ1-2, with a tentative D call TRBD1 (5 bases). The CDR3 totals 15 residues. V was cut by 3 bases and J by 0 bases, with 11 bases left in between. From germline, CDR1 is MGHDK and CDR2 SYGVNS. In nucleotides, the CDR3 is TGTGCCAGCAGTGATATTGGGGGTTCTAACTATGGCTACACCTTC. This encodes CASSDIGGSNYGYTF.

This sequence joins TRBV30 and TRBJ1-6; TRBD1 aligns across 11 bases. The J segment lost 4 bases and the V segment lost 0 bases, leaving 5 bases of the junction unmatched. CDR1 is GTSNPN and CDR2 is SVGIG in the germline V gene (reference sequence). This CDR3 has 17 residues. The CDR3 DNA reads as TGTGCCTGGAGTGTACGGGACAGGGGGGATTATAATTCACCCCTCCACTTT. Protein sequence: CAWSVRDRGDYNSPLHF.

Comment on this clone: Other DNA sequences within the sample encode an identical CDR3. This chain joins TRBV29-1 and TRBJ1-2; no definite D call. V shed 3 bases and J shed 6 bases, with 8 bases lying between them. The length of the CDR3 is 11 residues. In germline, CDR1 is SQVTM, CDR2 ANQGSEA. As DNA, the CDR3 is TGCAGCGTTGAGGTTAGGGATGGCTACACCTTC. Amino acids: CSVEVRDGYTF.

This chain links TRBV10-2 with TRBJ1-1; no clear D. The CDR3 is 14 residues long. With 4 bases removed from V and 3 bases from J, the gap between germline ends came to 12 bases. Germline values: CDR1 WSHSY, CDR2 SAAADI. This CDR3 reads CASSVSGGDTEAFF. In nucleotides, the CDR3 is TGCGCCAGCAGTGTGTCCGGTGGCGACACTGAAGCTTTCTTT.

The chain recombines TRBV5-1 with TRBJ2-1, with 10 nucleotides matching TRBD1. Germline values: CDR1 SGHRS, CDR2 YFSETQ. After removal of 4 bases from V and 2 bases from J, the junction contained 3 bases not matched to a gene. The CDR3 length is 15 residues. CDR3 in DNA: TGCGCCAGCAGCCCGGGACAGGGGCCCTACAATGAGCAGTTCTTC. Its protein product is CASSPGQGPYNEQFF.

The sample holds a few counts of this clone. This rearrangement joins TRBV29-1 to TRBJ1-3; TRBD1 is a possible D gene (5 bases). The germline V gene encodes CDR1 SQVTM and CDR2 ANQGSEA. Trimming removed 1 base from V and 2 bases from J, with 6 bases in between. CDR3 length equals 13 residues. The CDR3 loop is CSVEGGPGNTIYF. The CDR3 bases are TGCAGCGTTGAAGGGGGCCCTGGAAACACCATATATTTT.

This chain joins TRBV7-9 and TRBJ1-2; TRBD1 matches at 9 bases. V shed 5 bases, J shed 2 bases, and the junction held 6 bases outside the gene matches. This CDR3 comprises 15 residues. Germline V gives CDR1 SEHNR, CDR2 FQNEAQ (reference sequence). CDR3 residues: CASSPGTGYNYGYTF. In DNA form, the CDR3 reads TGTGCCAGCAGCCCTGGGACAGGGTACAACTATGGCTACACCTTC.

This rearrangement joins TRBV7-2 to TRBJ1-1, with D unclear. V was cut by 0 bases and J by 4 bases, with 9 bases left in between. The germline V gene has CDR1 SGHTA and CDR2 FQGNSA. The CDR3 spans 14 residues. CDR3 in amino acids: CASSLAGLGTEAFF. The CDR3 DNA follows: TGTGCCAGCAGCTTAGCTGGGTTGGGCACTGAAGCTTTCTTT.

This chain uses TRBV15 with TRBJ2-1, with 7 nucleotides matching TRBD2. Germline V gives CDR1 LNHNV, CDR2 YYDKDF (reference sequence). CDR3 size: 17 residues. Losses at the gene ends were 0 bases for V and 4 bases for J; bases not matched to a gene: 9. CDR3 sequence: CATSRDLETSLYNEQFF. CDR3 DNA: TGTGCCACCAGCAGAGATTTGGAGACTAGCCTGTACAATGAGCAGTTCTTC.

This clone appeared a few times. This sequence joins TRBV4-2 and TRBJ2-1; D could derive from TRBD1 or TRBD2 (5 bases each). Germline CDR1 and CDR2: LGHNA and YNFKEQ. The ends were cut back, 5 bases at V and 8 bases at J, with 19 bases in the middle. This CDR3 comprises 15 residues. The CDR3 coding sequence is TGTGCCAGCAGCGACCGGGGCCTCCCCCCCCATGAGCAGTTCTTC. It specifies CASSDRGLPPHEQFF.

The sample holds a few counts of this clone. The chain joins TRBV4-2 to TRBJ2-1, with D unclear. The V end was cut by 0 bases, the J end by 1 base, with 13 bases between. This CDR3 spans 17 amino acids. Looked up from germline, CDR1 is LGHNA and CDR2 is YNFKEQ. The CDR3 loop is CASSQDPFEASYNEQFF. The DNA of the CDR3 is TGTGCCAGCAGCCAAGACCCTTTTGAAGCGTCCTACAATGAGCAGTTCTTC.

The chain joins TRBV5-5 to TRBJ2-5; 8 bases map to TRBD2. The CDR3 sequence is 15 residues long. CDR1 SGHKS and CDR2 YYEKEE come from the germline V gene (reference sequence). V lost 4 bases to trimming and J lost 5 bases; unmatched junction nucleotides: 10. CDR3 loop: CASSASGTRVETQYF. DNA of the CDR3: TGTGCCAGCAGCGCCTCCGGGACTAGGGTTGAGACCCAGTACTTC.

Only a few counts were recorded for this clone. The gene calls are TRBV5-1 and TRBJ2-3, with TRBD2 matching over 7 bases. The germline V gene encodes CDR1 SGHRS and CDR2 YFSETQ. CDR3 length: 14 amino acids. J was trimmed by 6 bases and V by 0 bases; bases with no gene match: 4. In DNA, the CDR3 is TGCGCCAGCAGCTTGGTCGGGGGGTCGGATACGCAGTATTTT. Translated, it gives CASSLVGGSDTQYF.

The J gene is TRBJ1-6, the V gene TRBV4-1, with 8 bases identical to TRBD1. Germline V gene lookup returns CDR1 MGHRA and CDR2 YSYEKL. This CDR3 is 14 amino acids long. V lost 4 bases, J lost 18 bases, and 14 bases stayed unmatched. This chain's CDR3 is CASSLTGDLATGHF. In DNA form, the CDR3 reads TGCGCCAGCAGCCTGACAGGGGACCTAGCTACGGGCCACTTT.

The chain links TRBV7-2 to TRBJ1-2, with D perhaps matching TRBD1 (5 bases). The CDR3 runs to 15 residues. Germline V gene data show CDR1 as SGHTA and CDR2 as FQGNSA. Trimming left V 3 bases short and J 4 bases short, with 15 bases between. This CDR3 is CASSLGQRQLYGYTF. The CDR3 DNA follows: TGTGCCAGCAGCTTGGGGCAGCGCCAACTCTATGGCTACACCTTC.

This clone was recorded a few times. The chain joins TRBV19 to TRBJ1-2; D gene uncertain. Trimming removed 5 bases from V and 8 bases from J, with 18 bases in between. This CDR3 contains 14 residues. In germline, CDR1 is LNHDA, CDR2 SQIVND (reference sequence). CDR3: CASSVGVGVFGYTF. The CDR3 bases are TGTGCCAGTAGTGTGGGAGTCGGGGTTTTCGGCTACACCTTC.

This rearrangement joins TRBV30 to TRBJ2-5; 10 bases align to TRBD2. J was trimmed by 5 bases and V by 1 base; bases with no gene match: 7. The germline V gene has CDR1 GTSNPN and CDR2 SVGIG (reference sequence). The CDR3 loop spans 15 amino acids. The CDR3 protein is CAWSDPTSGAETQYF. The DNA of the CDR3 is TGTGCCTGGAGTGACCCTACTAGCGGGGCGGAGACCCAGTACTTC.

As regards this clone: In the same sample, other DNA sequences code for this CDR3. The chain has TRBV19 and TRBJ1-1; no reliable D call. CDR3 length: 12 amino acids. Trimming left V 3 bases short and J 6 bases short, with 8 bases between. From germline, CDR1 is LNHDA and CDR2 SQIVND (reference sequence). CDR3 coding DNA: TGTGCCAGTAGTATTGGCGGCGCTGAAGCTTTCTTT. Translated, it gives CASSIGGAEAFF.

The chain combines TRBV13 with TRBJ2-7, with TRBD1 matching 8 bases. The CDR3 has 15 residues. CDR1 is PRHDT and CDR2 is FYEKMQ in the germline V gene (reference sequence). Trimming removed 0 bases from V and 5 bases from J; junction bases left unmatched: 6. The chain's CDR3 is CASSLGGTGRNEQYF. CDR3 bases: TGTGCCAGCAGCTTAGGGGGGACAGGTCGAAACGAGCAGTACTTC.

This chain joins TRBV29-1 and TRBJ2-2; a possible D gene is TRBD1 (5 bases). Between the trimmed V and J ends, which lost 3 bases and 1 base, there was a span of 12 bases. The CDR3 length is 15 residues. Germline CDR1 SQVTM, CDR2 ANQGSEA. Here the CDR3 DNA reads TGCAGCGTTGATTGGGTAGGGGAGAACACCGGGGAGCTGTTTTTT. Its protein is CSVDWVGENTGELFF.

The J gene is TRBJ2-7, the V gene TRBV7-9, with 8 bases that match TRBD1. J was trimmed by 4 bases and V by 1 base; bases with no gene match: 6. CDR1 is SEHNR and CDR2 is FQNEAQ in the germline V gene (reference sequence). The CDR3 is 15 amino acids. The CDR3 DNA is TGTGCCAGCAGCTTAGGCCAGGGGGCGTTTTACGAGCAGTACTTC. Its protein product is CASSLGQGAFYEQYF.

The V gene is TRBV13, the J gene TRBJ2-1; tentatively, D is TRBD2 (7 bases). Trimming took off 11 bases at V and 14 bases at J, with 31 bases between the two ends. Germline loops: CDR1 PRHDT, CDR2 FYEKMQ (reference sequence). The CDR3 sequence is 15 residues long. The CDR3 nucleotides are TGTGCCGGCACCTCAGGGGAGGGAAGTAGAGAAAGCAAGTTCTTC. Its translation is CAGTSGEGSRESKFF.

This chain uses TRBV27 with TRBJ1-5, with D perhaps TRBD1 (5 bases). The CDR3 extends over 14 amino acids. The germline V and J ends were trimmed by 2 bases and 5 bases, with 10 bases remaining between them. Germline V gene data show CDR1 as MNHEY and CDR2 as SMNVEV (reference sequence). The CDR3 is CASSLQGTHQPQHF. The DNA for the CDR3 is TGTGCCAGCAGTTTACAGGGAACCCATCAGCCCCAGCATTTT.

The CDR3 reads CASSAQGGDEKLFF. The CDR3 DNA sequence: TGTGCCAGCAGCGCCCAGGGGGGCGATGAAAAACTGTTTTTT. The J gene is TRBJ1-4, the V gene TRBV9, with 7 bases aligning to TRBD1. The CDR3 consists of 14 residues. The germline gives CDR1 SGDLS, CDR2 YYNGEE. The trim removed 3 bases at V and 6 bases at J, leaving 5 bases unmatched.

This clone was detected only a few times. This chain connects TRBV20-1 to TRBJ1-1; D uncertain. The germline V gene encodes CDR1 DFQATT and CDR2 SNEGSKA (reference sequence). The CDR3 sequence is 11 residues long. V was trimmed by 6 bases and J by 0 bases, leaving 5 bases between them. The CDR3 DNA follows: TGCAGTGCATTATTGAACACTGAAGCTTTCTTT. This gives the protein CSALLNTEAFF.

The chain links TRBV9 to TRBJ2-1, with 10 bases aligning to TRBD2. J gave up 7 bases and V 0 bases, and 4 bases lay outside the gene matches. Germline V gene lookup returns CDR1 SGDLS and CDR2 YYNGEE. CDR3 length equals 15 residues. The CDR3 DNA reads as TGTGCCAGCAGCGTAGTTAGCGGGGGGCGGAATGAGCAGTTCTTC. This gives the protein CASSVVSGGRNEQFF.

The chain couples TRBV25-1 to TRBJ2-5; D remains unclear. This CDR3 region has 10 residues. The ends were cut back, 7 bases at V and 4 bases at J, with 4 bases in the middle. CDR1 and CDR2 (germline): MGHDK, SYGVNS. The CDR3 region is CASTGETQYF. The CDR3 DNA is TGTGCCAGCACTGGAGAGACCCAGTACTTC.

The rearrangement links TRBV7-9 to TRBJ2-3; 8 bases align to TRBD2. This CDR3 contains 15 residues. V lost 4 bases, J lost 2 bases, and 5 bases stayed unmatched. Germline CDR1 SEHNR, CDR2 FQNEAQ (reference sequence). This CDR3 reads CASSSGLANTDTQYF. In DNA, the CDR3 is TGTGCCAGCAGCTCCGGACTAGCCAACACAGATACGCAGTATTTT.

The chain joins TRBV15 to TRBJ1-1, with D hard to call. CDR3 length equals 13 residues. Trimming removed 3 bases from V and 1 base from J, with 6 bases in between. Looked up from germline, CDR1 is LNHNV and CDR2 is YYDKDF (reference sequence). The CDR3 nucleotides are TGTGCCACCAGCAGCCTTGGGAACACTGAAGCTTTCTTT. This sequence encodes CATSSLGNTEAFF.

This rearrangement joins TRBV14 to TRBJ2-7; 8 nucleotides agree with TRBD1. Per the germline V gene, CDR1 is SGHDN and CDR2 is FVKESK. The CDR3 runs 13 residues. With V trimmed by 6 bases and J by 5 bases, 6 bases remained unmatched. CDR3 DNA sequence: TGTGCCAGCAGGCCGACAGGGGCTGACGAGCAGTACTTC. Protein sequence: CASRPTGADEQYF.